The source of this TCR beta chain is a study of blood T cells in healthy people across ages. A second PCR, run for about 7 to 11 cycles, used a sample-barcoded 5' primer plus a J-beta primer mix. TCRdb reprocessed the 5' RACE reads with MiXCR, giving one entry per CDR3 protein. Of nearly 1 million distinct CDR3 sequences listed, about 53% are singletons. This clonotype originated in a woman aged 60 to 75 in good health. Sequencing input: blood.

This chain's CDR3 is CSVEEQNEKLFF. The CDR3 DNA is TGCAGCGTTGAAGAACAGAATGAAAAACTGTTTTTT. The chain joins TRBV29-1 to TRBJ1-4; D gene uncertain. Germline V lookup: CDR1 SQVTM, CDR2 ANQGSEA. V was shortened by 0 bases and J by 5 bases, with 4 bases between the two germline ends. The length of the CDR3 is 12 residues.